Sequencing of this T cell receptor (beta chain) was carried out in a study of tumor and adjacent non-tumor tissue in lung cancer. Study summary: Patients were aged roughly 30 to 76, fewer than twelve men and roughly 5 women, stage I to III.

The library came from three nested PCR rounds adapted from ARM-PCR protocols. TCRdb itself ran the multiplex PCR reads through MiXCR, one entry per CDR3 protein. The table has 43,000 or so distinct CDR3 sequences, 60% seen once. The template was RNA from unsorted bulk tissue. The normal lung tissue was taken more than 3 cm from the tumor edge. The CDR3 runs 14 residues. In the case of this clonotype: The antigen is unknown. Sequence at one end of the junction differs from germline and may be a read error.

Study-level points and caveats: TCR diversity was significantly greater in tumor than normal lung tissue. Patients with more diverse tumor TCRs had worse survival. In normal lung, the top 100 clones were significantly more dominant than in tumor.

The sample comprised distant non-tumor lung tissue. The receptor comes from a man aged 50 to 59 with non-small cell lung cancer. The rearrangement uses TRBV12-3 or TRBV12-4 and TRBJ2-5; 11 bases match TRBD2. CDR3 amino acids: CASSQLAGDETKYF. CDR3 DNA sequence: TGTGCCAGCAGCCAACTAGCGGGGGACGAGACCAAGTACTTC.